Following are 25 T cell receptor beta chains from one sample sequenced in a study of blood T cells in healthy people across ages. The authors ran a second PCR of about 6 to 11 cycles using a sample-barcoded 5' primer and a J-beta primer mix. TCRdb reanalysed the 5' RACE reads using MiXCR and keeps one entry per CDR3 protein. The sample lists about 1.6 million distinct CDR3 sequences, about 32% occurring once. Material for sequencing was blood. The receptors derive from a woman aged 25 to 39 in good health.

This clonotype occurred a few times. The chain links TRBV29-1 to TRBJ2-1; 10 nucleotides line up with TRBD2. Germline loops: CDR1 SQVTM, CDR2 ANQGSEA. V lost 6 bases and J lost 0; bases outside the gene matches: 8. The CDR3 loop spans 16 amino acids. CDR3 loop: CSVSSGRGISYNEQFF. The CDR3 DNA reads TGCAGCGTATCGAGCGGGAGGGGGATCTCCTACAATGAGCAGTTCTTC.

V usage is TRBV4-2 and J usage is TRBJ2-7; TRBD2 agrees at 8 bases. CDR3 size: 15 residues. V lost 0 bases, J lost 3 bases, and 4 bases stayed unmatched. The germline gives CDR1 LGHNA, CDR2 YNFKEQ. CDR3 loop: CASSQESGSFYEQYF. CDR3 nucleotide sequence: TGTGCCAGCAGCCAAGAAAGCGGGAGTTTCTACGAGCAGTACTTC.

The V gene is TRBV19, the J gene TRBJ2-5; 10 nucleotides line up with TRBD2. The length of the CDR3 is 16 residues. The V and J ends lost 1 base and 5 bases, in that order; junction bases with no gene match: 7. CDR1 LNHDA and CDR2 SQIVND come from the germline V gene (reference sequence). The CDR3 coding sequence is TGTGCCAGTAGTATAGGTGGGCTAGCGGGAGTGGAGACCCAGTACTTC. Its protein product is CASSIGGLAGVETQYF. The variable domain in full, completed from reference TRBV19 and TRBJ2-5, reads DGGITQSPKYLFRKEGQNVTLSCEQNLNHDAMYWYRQDPGQGLRLIYYSQIVNDFQKGDIAEGYSVSREKKESFPLTVTSAQKNPTAFYLCASSIGGLAGVETQYFGPGTRLLVL.

The sample holds a few counts of this clonotype. The rearrangement joins TRBV27 to TRBJ2-5; D uncertain. Germline V CDR1 and CDR2: MNHEY, SMNVEV (reference sequence). This CDR3 is 15 amino acids long. V lost 3 bases and J lost 5, with 16 bases in between. The DNA for the CDR3 is TGTGCCAGCAGTTTTAACGCACTGGAACGGGAGACCCAGTACTTC. This translates into CASSFNALERETQYF.

The rearrangement joins TRBV6-1 to TRBJ1-2; D is perhaps TRBD1 (6 bases). This CDR3 contains 18 residues. Trimming pared 7 bases from V and 6 bases from J, leaving 30 bases between. Per germline, CDR1 MNHNS and CDR2 SASEGT. The DNA for the CDR3 is TGTGCCAGCAACCCGACGGGGAACAGGGAGGGAGTCAACCATGGCTACACCTTC. Protein product: CASNPTGNREGVNHGYTF.

In its sample, this clonotype was seen a few times. The rearrangement joins TRBV3-1 to TRBJ2-7; a possible D gene is TRBD2 (6 bases). This CDR3 is 16 amino acids long. Trimming cost V 3 bases and J 2 bases, with 17 bases left between them. Germline V gene data show CDR1 as LGHDT and CDR2 as YNNKEL (reference sequence). CDR3 amino acids: CASSHLKGTVPYEQYF. For the CDR3, the DNA is TGTGCCAGCAGCCATCTAAAAGGGACTGTACCCTACGAGCAGTACTTC.

This clonotype appeared a few times. V usage is TRBV20-1 and J usage is TRBJ2-5, with D perhaps given as TRBD1 or TRBD2 (5 bases each). Germline CDR1 and CDR2: DFQATT and SNEGSKA (reference sequence). The CDR3 is 14 amino acids. The V end was cut by 6 bases, the J end by 3 bases, with 17 bases between. CDR3 residues: CSAEPGRKKETQYF. The CDR3 DNA sequence: TGCAGTGCAGAACCGGGACGCAAGAAAGAGACCCAGTACTTC.

J is TRBJ1-2 and V is TRBV7-6; 8 bases align to TRBD1. The CDR3 spans 15 residues. Germline assignment: CDR1 SGHVS and CDR2 FNYEAQ. Germline trimming cut 4 bases from V and 4 bases from J; bases unmatched to any gene: 8. The CDR3 loop reads CASSSRTGTVYGYTF. The CDR3 DNA is TGTGCCAGCAGCTCCAGGACAGGGACAGTCTATGGCTACACCTTC.

As concerns this clonotype: With a much larger clone just one base away, this may be a read error. This sequence joins TRBV4-1 and TRBJ2-5; D gene uncertain. Germline V gene lookup returns CDR1 MGHRA and CDR2 YSYEKL. The CDR3 is made up of 13 amino acids. Trimming removed 1 base from V and 11 bases from J, with 14 bases in between. Here the CDR3 reads CASSQVQTYGQYF. In nucleotides, the CDR3 is TGCGCCAGCAGCCAAGTGCAGACCTACGGGCAGTACTTC.

CDR3 in DNA: TGTGCCAGCAGTTACAATGGAGGAGGCTACACCTTC. This encodes CASSYNGGGYTF. The rearrangement uses TRBV6-5 and TRBJ1-2; D gene unclear. Germline lookup yields CDR1 MNHEY and CDR2 SVGAGI. V shed 2 bases and J shed 8 bases, with 9 bases lying between them. The CDR3 extends over 12 amino acids.

This clonotype was seen only a few times. The chain combines TRBV11-2 with TRBJ2-1; D unresolved. V dropped 1 base and J dropped 8 bases, with 15 bases sitting between them. CDR1 and CDR2 (germline): SGHAT, FQNNGV. This CDR3 comprises 15 residues. The CDR3 nucleotides read TGTGCCAGCAGCTTAGCGCCCTCCCCTATTGATGAGCAGTTCTTC. Its protein is CASSLAPSPIDEQFF.

This clonotype was seen many times. The chain employs TRBV28 and TRBJ2-6; TRBD2 agrees at 11 bases. The CDR3 contains 17 residues. The V segment lost 4 bases and the J segment 2 bases; nucleotides outside the gene matches: 4. Germline V gives CDR1 MDHEN, CDR2 SYDVKM. In DNA, the CDR3 is TGTGCCAGCAGTTCCCTAGCGGGAGGACCTGGGGCCAACGTCCTGACTTTC. Translated: CASSSLAGGPGANVLTF.

This clonotype was seen a handful of times. CDR3 in DNA: TGTGCCAGCAGCTTAGCCAGCGGGACGGGAGAGACCCAGTACTTC. Translation gives CASSLASGTGETQYF. The genes are TRBV7-2 and TRBJ2-5, with 7 bases fitting TRBD2. This CDR3 is built from 15 residues. Germline lookup yields CDR1 SGHTA and CDR2 FQGNSA. V was pared by 0 bases and J by 4 bases, with 5 bases of the junction left unmatched. The entire variable domain, with the rest obtained from reference TRBV7-2 and TRBJ2-5, is as follows: GAGVSQSPSNKVTEKGKDVELRCDPISGHTALYWYRQSLGQGLEFLIYFQGNSAPDKSGLPSDRFSAERTGGSVSTLTIQRTQQEDSAVYLCASSLASGTGETQYFGPGTRLLVL.

The V gene is TRBV27, the J gene TRBJ1-2; 8 bases are shared with TRBD1. The CDR3 totals 11 residues. V shed 10 bases, J shed 10 bases, and the junction held 8 bases outside the gene matches. Germline CDR1 and CDR2: MNHEY and SMNVEV (reference sequence). CDR3 DNA sequence: TGTGCCACCTGGACAGGGATTGACTACACCTTC. Translated: CATWTGIDYTF.

V gene TRBV6-6 combines with J gene TRBJ2-3; unclear D gene. The CDR3 spans 15 residues. V was clipped by 2 bases and J by 2 bases, with 11 bases between them. Germline CDR1 is MNHNY and CDR2 is SVGAGI (reference sequence). The CDR3 protein is CASSYTRLNTDTQYF. CDR3 sequence (DNA): TGTGCCAGCAGTTACACCAGATTGAACACAGATACGCAGTATTTT.

CDR3 sequence reads: CASSLLAAMGETQYF. In nucleotides, the CDR3 is TGCGCCAGCAGCTTGTTAGCGGCAATGGGAGAGACCCAGTACTTC. V gene TRBV5-1 combines with J gene TRBJ2-5, with TRBD2 as a possible D gene (6 bases). Trimming took off 1 base at V and 4 bases at J, with 14 bases between the two ends. This CDR3 is built from 15 residues. Germline V CDR1 and CDR2: SGHRS, YFSETQ.

This sequence joins TRBV19 and TRBJ2-7; D assignment may be TRBD1 or TRBD2 (5 bases each). CDR1 LNHDA and CDR2 SQIVND come from the germline V gene (reference sequence). Trimming removed 1 base at V and 3 bases at J, with 10 bases between. CDR3 size: 14 residues. The CDR3 bases are TGTGCCAGTAGTATAGGAGGGGACGGCTACGAGCAGTACTTC. It yields the protein CASSIGGDGYEQYF.

This clonotype was seen a handful of times. The chain joins TRBV15 to TRBJ1-1, with 8 bases that match TRBD1. Germline trimming cut 4 bases from V and 5 bases from J; bases unmatched to any gene: 6. The germline gives CDR1 LNHNV, CDR2 YYDKDF (reference sequence). The CDR3 has 14 residues. This chain's CDR3 is CATSTRQGSTEAFF. For the CDR3, the DNA is TGTGCCACCAGCACCCGACAGGGGTCAACTGAAGCTTTCTTT. Looking up the rest from reference TRBV15 and TRBJ1-1 gives the full variable domain: DAMVIQNPRYQVTQFGKPVTLSCSQTLNHNVMYWYQQKSSQAPKLLFHYYDKDFNNEADTPDNFQSRRPNTSFCFLDIRSPGLGDTAMYLCATSTRQGSTEAFFGQGTRLTVV.

A word on this clonotype: At one end the junction does not follow the germline gene, possibly because of a read error. The chain has TRBV10-3 and TRBJ1-2; 7 bases align to TRBD1. The CDR3 is 16 residues long. From germline, CDR1 is ENHRY and CDR2 SYGVKD. The DNA of the CDR3 is TGTGCCATCAGTGAATTCGGACAGGCAACTAACTATGGCGACACCTTC. Translated, it gives CAISEFGQATNYGDTF.

The CDR3 here is CASSPTGLGRSDEQFF. The CDR3 nucleotides read TGTGCCAGCAGCCCTACAGGACTCGGGAGGAGTGATGAGCAGTTCTTC. The chain employs TRBV7-6 and TRBJ2-1; 7 bases are shared with TRBD2. The junction had 15 bases not matched to a gene; V was cut back by 5 bases and J by 8 bases. Germline loops: CDR1 SGHVS, CDR2 FNYEAQ. CDR3 size: 16 residues.

V is TRBV20-1 and J is TRBJ2-1, with D possibly matching TRBD2 (5 bases). Trimming shortened V by 1 base and J by 0 bases, and 10 bases separated the two germline ends. CDR3 length equals 15 residues. CDR1 and CDR2 from the germline V gene are DFQATT and SNEGSKA (reference sequence). The CDR3 sequence is CSARVLANSYNEQFF. CDR3 DNA sequence: TGCAGTGCTAGAGTTCTAGCCAACTCCTACAATGAGCAGTTCTTC.

Worth noting for this clonotype: At one of its ends the junction is not consistent with the germline gene, which may arise from a read error. This chain links TRBV27 with TRBJ2-7, with D possibly called TRBD1 or TRBD2 (5 bases each). CDR3 length equals 13 residues. Germline values: CDR1 MNHEY, CDR2 SMNVEV (reference sequence). The CDR3 loop reads CTSSSGTHYEQYF. The CDR3, as DNA: TGTACCAGCAGTTCCGGGACCCACTACGAGCAGTACTTC.

This clonotype was detected ten times or more. The rearrangement uses TRBV7-2 and TRBJ2-4; TRBD1 is a possible D gene (6 bases). Per germline, CDR1 SGHTA and CDR2 FQGNSA. The ends were cut back, 5 bases at V and 1 base at J, with 15 bases in the middle. The CDR3 sequence is 16 residues long. CDR3 protein: CASSRDTGSAKNIQYF. Here the CDR3 DNA reads TGTGCCAGCAGCCGGGACACAGGGTCGGCCAAAAACATTCAGTACTTC.

This clonotype has just a few counts. The V call is TRBV7-8, the J call TRBJ2-5; a weak D match, TRBD1 (6 bases). The CDR3 loop spans 13 amino acids. Looked up from germline, CDR1 is SGHVS and CDR2 is FQNEAQ. Trimming took 4 bases from V and 3 from J, leaving 9 bases between them. Here the CDR3 reads CASSSAGEETQYF. DNA for the CDR3: TGTGCCAGCAGCTCGGCAGGGGAAGAGACCCAGTACTTC.

In the case of this clonotype: Germline is not matched at one junction end, which may reflect a read error. The chain uses TRBV27 and TRBJ2-7, with 10 bases that match TRBD1. This CDR3 is 12 amino acids long. Germline CDR1 is MNHEY and CDR2 is SMNVEV (reference sequence). CDR3 DNA: TGTGCCGGCAGGACAGGGGGAGACGAGCAGTACTTC. This gives the protein CAGRTGGDEQYF.